Following are 21 T cell receptor beta chains from one sample sequenced in a study of T cells in Graves' hyperthyroidism and ophthalmopathy. RNA transcripts gave rise to amplified TCR beta CDR3 regions. Researchers ran a first-round RT-PCR on the TCR CDR3 using the HTBI primer set. One entry per CDR3 protein, called by TCRdb with MiXCR from the multiplex PCR reads. The sample includes about 410,000 distinct CDR3 sequences, 14% to 15% of them seen just once. The specimen was blood. These receptors came from a man aged 18 to 30 with Graves' ophthalmopathy.

Comments on this clonotype: At one boundary the junction diverges from the germline segment, which might be a read error. The J gene is TRBJ2-3, the V gene TRBV12-3 or TRBV12-4; 8 positions match TRBD2. This CDR3 contains 15 residues. The CDR3 reads CASSRSGVSTGTQYF. In DNA form, the CDR3 reads TGTGCCAGCAGTCGTAGCGGGGTTAGCACAGGTACGCAGTATTTT.

The chain uses TRBV5-6 and TRBJ2-2; TRBD1 aligns across 7 bases. Trimming removed 5 bases from V and 4 bases from J; junction bases left unmatched: 11. The V gene's germline CDR1 is SGHDT and CDR2 YYEEEE. The CDR3 covers 16 residues. Here the CDR3 reads CASSSGVTGITGELFF. CDR3 coding DNA: TGTGCCAGCAGTTCAGGAGTGACAGGGATCACCGGGGAGCTGTTTTTT.

This clonotype has at least ten counts. This chain connects TRBV10-3 to TRBJ2-2, with D possibly being TRBD2 (5 bases). The germline V gene encodes CDR1 ENHRY and CDR2 SYGVKD. Between the trimmed V and J ends, which lost 9 bases and 1 base, there was a span of 15 bases. The CDR3 is made up of 15 amino acids. CDR3 in DNA: TGTGCCATGGGCTTGGCCAGCGGGAACACCGGGGAGCTGTTTTTT. Its translation is CAMGLASGNTGELFF.

The CDR3 DNA sequence: TGTGCCTGGAGTCCGGTAAGGCTTTCCGAAAAACTGTTTTTT. It translates to CAWSPVRLSEKLFF. This chain joins TRBV30 and TRBJ1-4, with D uncertain. Trimming removed 2 bases from V and 8 bases from J, with 15 bases in between. This CDR3 is 14 amino acids long. Germline CDR1 reads GTSNPN; CDR2 reads SVGIG (reference sequence).

This clonotype occurred many times. DNA of the CDR3: TGTGCCAGCAGATCCGGAAGGGGCGCCAACACCGGGGAGCTGTTTTTT. This gives the protein CASRSGRGANTGELFF. V and J are TRBV12-3 or TRBV12-4 and TRBJ2-2, with D possibly being TRBD1 (5 bases). The CDR3 runs 16 residues. The V end lost 6 bases, the J end lost 2 bases, and 16 bases lay between the germline ends.

This clonotype has a handful of counts. The gene calls are TRBV29-1 and TRBJ2-7, with 12 nucleotides matching TRBD2. J was trimmed by 1 base and V by 4 bases; bases with no gene match: 5. Germline V gives CDR1 SQVTM, CDR2 ANQGSEA. The CDR3 spans 15 residues. CDR3: CSVVGLAGSSYEQYF. For the CDR3, the DNA is TGCAGCGTTGTTGGACTAGCGGGGTCTTCCTACGAGCAGTACTTC.

This clonotype was seen more than once but under ten times. The chain joins TRBV5-8 to TRBJ2-7; perhaps TRBD2 as D (6 bases). V lost 5 bases to trimming and J lost 4 bases, with 16 bases between them. Germline assignment: CDR1 SGHTS and CDR2 YDEGEE. This CDR3 comprises 14 residues. The CDR3 protein is CASRPAGPFYEQYF. The CDR3, as DNA: TGTGCCAGCAGACCGGCGGGGCCATTTTACGAGCAGTACTTC.

This chain joins TRBV7-6 and TRBJ2-2; TRBD2 aligns across 8 bases. CDR1 and CDR2 from the germline V gene are SGHVS and FNYEAQ. The V segment lost 2 bases and the J segment 2 bases; nucleotides outside the gene matches: 10. The length of the CDR3 is 18 residues. CDR3 nucleotide sequence: TGTGCCAGCAGCTTACTAGCGGGTACGGCTAGTAACACCGGGGAGCTGTTTTTT. Translation gives CASSLLAGTASNTGELFF. The full variable domain, rest sourced from reference TRBV7-6 and TRBJ2-2, is GAGVSQSPRYKVTKRGQDVALRCDPISGHVSLYWYRQALGQGPEFLTYFNYEAQQDKSGLPNDRFSAERPEGSISTLTIQRTEQRDSAMYRCASSLLAGTASNTGELFFGEGSRLTVL.

This clonotype has at least ten counts. This rearrangement joins TRBV29-1 to TRBJ1-1; 12 bases are shared with TRBD1. This CDR3 has 15 amino acids. CDR1 is SQVTM and CDR2 is ANQGSEA in the germline V gene. J was trimmed by 3 bases and V by 6 bases; bases with no gene match: 8. For the CDR3, the DNA is TGCAGCGTCTCCGGGACAGGGGGCTCGTACACTGAAGCTTTCTTT. This encodes CSVSGTGGSYTEAFF.

This clonotype has ten or more counts. V usage is TRBV7-9 and J usage is TRBJ2-7, with unresolved D. V gave up 0 bases and J gave up 1 base, with 4 bases separating them. CDR1 SEHNR and CDR2 FQNEAQ come from the germline V gene (reference sequence). CDR3 length: 13 amino acids. CDR3 region: CASSLAISYEQYF. Written as DNA, the CDR3 is TGTGCCAGCAGCTTAGCGATTTCCTACGAGCAGTACTTC.

The rearrangement links TRBV4-1 to TRBJ2-3, with 10 nucleotides matching TRBD2. CDR3 length: 19 amino acids. V was clipped by 5 bases and J by 0 bases; unmatched bases: 14. Germline loops: CDR1 MGHRA, CDR2 YSYEKL. The CDR3 protein is CASSSGGASGGPSTDTQYF. The CDR3 DNA reads as TGCGCCAGCAGCTCCGGAGGCGCTAGCGGGGGCCCTAGCACAGATACGCAGTATTTT.

This clonotype was picked up a small number of times. The V gene is TRBV10-3, the J gene TRBJ1-2, with a weak D call TRBD1 (5 bases). CDR1 and CDR2 from the germline V gene are ENHRY and SYGVKD. V was pared by 7 bases and J by 0 bases, with 9 bases between. The length of the CDR3 is 13 residues. The CDR3 sequence is CAINQGSNYGYTF. The DNA for the CDR3 is TGTGCCATCAATCAGGGTTCTAACTATGGCTACACCTTC.

This clonotype occurred many times. The chain recombines TRBV6-1 with TRBJ2-1; perhaps TRBD1 as D (5 bases). CDR1 is MNHNS and CDR2 is SASEGT in the germline V gene. Trimming cost V 6 bases and J 8 bases, with 11 bases left between them. CDR3 length: 12 residues. The CDR3 nucleotides read TGTGCCAGCAGGGCCCCCAGGGATGAGCAGTTCTTC. Its protein is CASRAPRDEQFF.

This clonotype was found many times. The chain is built from TRBV14 and TRBJ2-3, with D hard to call. Germline lookup yields CDR1 SGHDN and CDR2 FVKESK. Trimming removed 3 bases from V and 2 bases from J, with 9 bases in between. The CDR3 has 14 residues. CDR3 residues: CASSQNLNTDTQYF. The CDR3 DNA reads as TGTGCCAGCAGCCAGAATTTAAACACAGATACGCAGTATTTT.

This clonotype showed up many times. The chain couples TRBV15 to TRBJ1-4; 7 nucleotides agree with TRBD1. Germline loops: CDR1 LNHNV, CDR2 YYDKDF (reference sequence). V dropped 8 bases and J dropped 4; count of bases not matched to a gene: 7. This CDR3 is 14 amino acids long. The CDR3 protein is CATSQGTLNEKLFF. The CDR3 DNA reads TGTGCCACCTCACAGGGGACGCTTAATGAAAAACTGTTTTTT.

In its sample, this clonotype was seen many times. This chain joins TRBV7-9 and TRBJ2-7, with 9 bases lining up with TRBD1. The germline V gene has CDR1 SEHNR and CDR2 FQNEAQ (reference sequence). CDR3 length: 17 residues. J gave up 4 bases and V 2 bases, and 12 bases lay outside the gene matches. This CDR3 reads CASSLMGGRTGVYEQYF. In DNA, the CDR3 is TGTGCCAGCAGCTTAATGGGCGGCAGGACAGGGGTATACGAGCAGTACTTC.

The sample holds many counts of this clonotype. This chain links TRBV14 with TRBJ2-1; the D call may be TRBD1 or TRBD2 (6 bases each). V was pared by 3 bases and J by 7 bases, with 22 bases between. CDR1 is SGHDN, CDR2 FVKESK, per germline. The CDR3 loop spans 17 amino acids. CDR3 DNA sequence: TGTGCCAGCAGCCAGGGATGGGGGGCCCCGACACAAAATGAGCAGTTCTTC. It translates to CASSQGWGAPTQNEQFF.

This clonotype was counted many times. The gene calls are TRBV14 and TRBJ2-1; TRBD2 aligns across 11 bases. In germline, CDR1 is SGHDN, CDR2 FVKESK. V lost 1 base, J lost 8 bases, and 4 bases stayed unmatched. CDR3 length equals 15 residues. The CDR3 here is CASSQGTSGLDEQFF. The CDR3 DNA sequence: TGTGCCAGCAGCCAAGGGACTAGCGGGCTCGATGAGCAGTTCTTC.

This clonotype showed up many times. The chain recombines TRBV3-1 with TRBJ2-3; possible D gene TRBD2, 6 bases. The CDR3 totals 16 residues. Germline V CDR1 and CDR2: LGHDT, YNNKEL (reference sequence). Trimming cost V 4 bases and J 2 bases, with 16 bases left between them. The CDR3 region is CASSLFRGTYTDTQYF. The CDR3 region has the DNA TGTGCCAGCAGCCTCTTCCGGGGGACGTACACAGATACGCAGTATTTT.

At least ten counts were recorded for this clonotype. This chain links TRBV11-2 with TRBJ2-3; 7 nucleotides agree with TRBD2. Trimming took 4 bases from V and 3 from J; bases not matched to a gene: 7. The CDR3 runs 15 residues. CDR1 is SGHAT and CDR2 is FQNNGV in the germline V gene. The CDR3, as DNA: TGTGCCAGCAGCTGGAGCGGGATGGAGACAGATACGCAGTATTTT. This encodes CASSWSGMETDTQYF. Looking up the rest from reference TRBV11-2 and TRBJ2-3 gives the full variable domain: EAGVAQSPRYKIIEKRQSVAFWCNPISGHATLYWYQQILGQGPKLLIQFQNNGVVDDSQLPKDRFSAERLKGVDSTLKIQPAKLEDSAVYLCASSWSGMETDTQYFGPGTRLTVL.

The rearrangement links TRBV18 to TRBJ2-7, with 8 bases lining up with TRBD1. This CDR3 has 13 residues. Looked up from germline, CDR1 is KGHSH and CDR2 is LQKENI. The trim removed 3 bases at V and 5 bases at J, leaving 3 bases unmatched. CDR3 residues: CASSPQGANEQYF. In nucleotides, the CDR3 is TGTGCCAGCTCACCCCAGGGGGCAAACGAGCAGTACTTC.